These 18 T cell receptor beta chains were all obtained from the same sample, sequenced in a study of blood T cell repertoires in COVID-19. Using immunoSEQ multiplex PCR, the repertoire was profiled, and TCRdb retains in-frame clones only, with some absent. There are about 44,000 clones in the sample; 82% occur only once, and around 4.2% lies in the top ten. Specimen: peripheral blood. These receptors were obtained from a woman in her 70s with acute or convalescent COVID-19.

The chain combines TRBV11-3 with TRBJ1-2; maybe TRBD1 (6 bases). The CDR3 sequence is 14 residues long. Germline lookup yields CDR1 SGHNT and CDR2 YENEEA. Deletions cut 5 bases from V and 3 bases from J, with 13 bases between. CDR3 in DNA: TGTGCCAGCAGCGCGGGTGGGGGCGACTATGGCTACACCTTC. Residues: CASSAGGGDYGYTF.

The CDR3 region is CASSFLYGANVLTF. CDR3 bases: TGTGCCAGCAGTTTCCTCTATGGGGCCAACGTCCTGACTTTC. V and J are TRBV27 and TRBJ2-6; D unclear. The ends were cut back, 3 bases at V and 3 bases at J, with 6 bases in the middle. CDR3 length: 14 residues. CDR1 MNHEY and CDR2 SMNVEV come from the germline V gene (reference sequence).

The DNA of the CDR3 is TGTGCCAGCAGCGAGGGGGTCTGGGCTAGCTCCTACAATGAGCAGTTCTTC. Protein sequence: CASSEGVWASSYNEQFF. The chain recombines TRBV9 with TRBJ2-1; a weak D match, TRBD1 (6 bases). CDR3 length: 17 amino acids. Looked up from germline, CDR1 is SGDLS and CDR2 is YYNGEE. Trimming stripped 3 bases from V and 0 bases from J, with 16 bases between. The full variable domain, its missing parts supplied by reference TRBV9 and TRBJ2-1, is DSGVTQTPKHLITATGQRVTLRCSPRSGDLSVYWYQQSLDQGLQFLIQYYNGEERAKGNILERFSAQQFPDLHSELNLSSLELGDSALYFCASSEGVWASSYNEQFFGPGTRLTVL.

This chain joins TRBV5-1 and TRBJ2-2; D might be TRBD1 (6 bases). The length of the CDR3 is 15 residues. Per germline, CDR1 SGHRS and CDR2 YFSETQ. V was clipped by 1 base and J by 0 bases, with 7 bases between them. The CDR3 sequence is CASSLSGANTGELFF. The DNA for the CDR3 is TGCGCCAGCAGCTTGTCAGGGGCGAACACCGGGGAGCTGTTTTTT.

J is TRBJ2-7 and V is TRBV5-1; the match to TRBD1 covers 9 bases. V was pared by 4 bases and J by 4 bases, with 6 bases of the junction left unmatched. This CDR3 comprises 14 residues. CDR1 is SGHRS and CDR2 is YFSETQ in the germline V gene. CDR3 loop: CASSRTGGAYEQYF. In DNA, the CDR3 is TGCGCCAGCAGCCGAACAGGGGGCGCGTACGAGCAGTACTTC.

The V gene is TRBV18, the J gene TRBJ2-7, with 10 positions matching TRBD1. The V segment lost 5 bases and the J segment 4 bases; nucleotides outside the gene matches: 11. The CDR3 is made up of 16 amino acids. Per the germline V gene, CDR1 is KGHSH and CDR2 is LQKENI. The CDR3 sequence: CASSSIRQGAWYEQYF. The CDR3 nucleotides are TGTGCCAGCTCATCAATTCGACAGGGGGCTTGGTACGAGCAGTACTTC.

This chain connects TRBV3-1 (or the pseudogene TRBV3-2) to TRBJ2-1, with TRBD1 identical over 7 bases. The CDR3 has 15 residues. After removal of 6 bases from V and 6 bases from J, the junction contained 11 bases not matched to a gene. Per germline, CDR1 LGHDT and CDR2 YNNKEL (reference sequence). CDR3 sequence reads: CASRPQPGGGNEQFF. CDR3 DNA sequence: TGTGCCAGCAGGCCACAGCCAGGGGGTGGCAATGAGCAGTTCTTC.

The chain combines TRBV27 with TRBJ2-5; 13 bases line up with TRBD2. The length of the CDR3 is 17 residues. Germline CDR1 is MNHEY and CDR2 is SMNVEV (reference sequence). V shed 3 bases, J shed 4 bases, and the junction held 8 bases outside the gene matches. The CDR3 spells CASSFRTSGRFLETQYF. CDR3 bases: TGTGCCAGCAGTTTTCGGACTAGCGGGAGATTTCTAGAGACCCAGTACTTC.

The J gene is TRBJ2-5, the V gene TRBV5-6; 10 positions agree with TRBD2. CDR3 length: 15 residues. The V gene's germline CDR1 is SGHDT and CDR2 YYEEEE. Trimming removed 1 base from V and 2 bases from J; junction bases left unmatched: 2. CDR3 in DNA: TGTGCCAGCAGCTTGCTAGCGGGGGTACAAGAGACCCAGTACTTC. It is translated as CASSLLAGVQETQYF.

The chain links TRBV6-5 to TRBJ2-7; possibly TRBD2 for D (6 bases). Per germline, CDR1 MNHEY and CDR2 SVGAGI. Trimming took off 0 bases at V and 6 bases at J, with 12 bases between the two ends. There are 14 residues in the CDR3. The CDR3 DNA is TGTGCCAGCAGTTACTCTACGGGAGCCGGCGAGCAGTACTTC. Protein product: CASSYSTGAGEQYF.

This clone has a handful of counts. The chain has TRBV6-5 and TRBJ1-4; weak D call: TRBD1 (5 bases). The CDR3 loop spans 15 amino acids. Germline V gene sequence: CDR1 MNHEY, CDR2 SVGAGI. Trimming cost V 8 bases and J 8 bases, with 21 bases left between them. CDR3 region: CASDYLQGGKEKLFF. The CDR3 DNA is TGTGCCAGCGACTACTTGCAGGGAGGGAAAGAAAAACTGTTTTTT.

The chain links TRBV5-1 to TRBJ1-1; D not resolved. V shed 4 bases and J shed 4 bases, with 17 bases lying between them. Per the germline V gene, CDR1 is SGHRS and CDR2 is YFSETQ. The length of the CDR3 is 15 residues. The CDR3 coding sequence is TGCGCCAGCAGCCCACGGGAATCAAAGGGCACTGAAGCTTTCTTT. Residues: CASSPRESKGTEAFF.

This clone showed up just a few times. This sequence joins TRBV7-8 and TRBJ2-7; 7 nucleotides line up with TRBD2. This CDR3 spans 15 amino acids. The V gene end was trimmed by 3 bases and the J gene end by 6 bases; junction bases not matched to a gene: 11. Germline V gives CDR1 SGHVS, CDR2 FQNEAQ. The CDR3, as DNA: TGTGCCAGCAGCTTCGGGACTACCCCGATGGCCGAGCAGTACTTC. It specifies CASSFGTTPMAEQYF.

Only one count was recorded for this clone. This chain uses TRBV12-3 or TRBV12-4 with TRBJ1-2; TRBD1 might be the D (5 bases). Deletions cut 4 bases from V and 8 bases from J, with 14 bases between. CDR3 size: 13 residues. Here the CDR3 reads CASSSQGLGGYTF. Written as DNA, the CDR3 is TGTGCCAGCAGTTCGCAGGGACTTGGGGGCTACACCTTC.

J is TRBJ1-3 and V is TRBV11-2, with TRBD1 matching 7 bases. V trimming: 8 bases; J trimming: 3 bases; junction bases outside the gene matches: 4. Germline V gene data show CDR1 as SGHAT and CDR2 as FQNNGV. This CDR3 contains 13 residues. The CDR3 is CASGQVFGNTIYF. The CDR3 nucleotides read TGTGCCAGCGGACAGGTCTTTGGAAACACCATATATTTT.

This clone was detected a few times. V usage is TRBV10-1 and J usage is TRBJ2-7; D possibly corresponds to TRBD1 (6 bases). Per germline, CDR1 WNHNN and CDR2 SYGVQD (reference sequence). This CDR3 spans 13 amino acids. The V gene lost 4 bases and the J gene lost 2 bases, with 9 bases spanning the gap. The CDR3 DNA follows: TGCGCCAGCAGTGGGGGACAAGCCTACGAGCAGTACTTC. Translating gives CASSGGQAYEQYF.

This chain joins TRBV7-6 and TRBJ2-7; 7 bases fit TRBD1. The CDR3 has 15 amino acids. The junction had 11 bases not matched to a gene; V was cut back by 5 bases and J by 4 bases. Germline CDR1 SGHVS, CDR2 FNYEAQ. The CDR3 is CASSDTGQPPYEQYF. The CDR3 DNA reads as TGTGCCAGCAGCGACACGGGACAGCCTCCGTACGAGCAGTACTTC.

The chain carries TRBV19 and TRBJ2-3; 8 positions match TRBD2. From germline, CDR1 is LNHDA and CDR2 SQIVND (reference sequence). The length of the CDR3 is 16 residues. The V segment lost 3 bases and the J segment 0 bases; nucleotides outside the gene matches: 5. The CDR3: CASSMSPSGSTDTQYF. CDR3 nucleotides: TGTGCCAGTAGTATGAGTCCTAGCGGGAGCACAGATACGCAGTATTTT.